The T cell receptor beta chain under discussion was sequenced for a study of T cell changes during pregnancy in multiple sclerosis. Repertoires were generated with immunoSEQ multiplex PCR, while TCRdb's copy carries only in-frame clones and drops some. The sample has more than 45,000 clones; about 90% are singletons. Germline CDR1 SSHAT, CDR2 FNYEAQ (reference sequence). This CDR3 has 15 residues. A remark on this clone: An end of the junction does not agree with germline; a read error may underlie this.

This material consisted of CD4+ T cells from peripheral blood mononuclear cells, taken in the second trimester of pregnancy. The receptor's source is a female donor with multiple sclerosis, enrolled in a pregnancy study. The chain has TRBV7-7 and TRBJ2-5, with 8 bases that match TRBD1. The CDR3 DNA is TGTGCTAGCAGCTTAGGCAGGGGGCCCCAAGAGACCCAGTACTTC. It is translated as CASSLGRGPQETQYF.